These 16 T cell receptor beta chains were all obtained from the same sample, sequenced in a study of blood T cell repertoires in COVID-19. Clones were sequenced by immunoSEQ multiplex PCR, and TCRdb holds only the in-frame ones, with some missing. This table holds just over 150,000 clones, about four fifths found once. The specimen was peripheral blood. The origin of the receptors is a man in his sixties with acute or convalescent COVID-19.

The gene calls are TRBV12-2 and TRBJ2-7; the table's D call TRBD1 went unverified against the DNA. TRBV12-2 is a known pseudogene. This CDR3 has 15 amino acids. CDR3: CASRPGAKGDYEQYF. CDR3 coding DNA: TGTGCAAGTCGCCCAGGGGCCAAGGGGGACTACGAGCAGTACTTC.

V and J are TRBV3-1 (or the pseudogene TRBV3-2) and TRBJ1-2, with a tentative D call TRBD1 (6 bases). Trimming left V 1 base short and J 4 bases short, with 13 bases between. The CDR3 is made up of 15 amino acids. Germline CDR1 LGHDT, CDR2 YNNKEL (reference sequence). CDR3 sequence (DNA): TGTGCCAGCAGCCAAGCCCCGACAGGAATCTATGGCTACACCTTC. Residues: CASSQAPTGIYGYTF.

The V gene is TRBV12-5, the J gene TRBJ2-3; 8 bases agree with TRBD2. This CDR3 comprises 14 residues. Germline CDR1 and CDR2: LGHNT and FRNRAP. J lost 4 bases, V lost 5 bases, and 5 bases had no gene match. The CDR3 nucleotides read TGTGCTAGTGGTAATAGCGGGGAGGCAGATACGCAGTATTTT. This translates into CASGNSGEADTQYF. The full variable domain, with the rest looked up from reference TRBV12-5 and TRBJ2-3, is DARVTQTPRHKVTEMGQEVTMRCQPILGHNTVFWYRQTMMQGLELLAYFRNRAPLDDSGMPKDRFSAEMPDATLATLKIQPSEPRDSAVYFCASGNSGEADTQYFGPGTRLTVL.

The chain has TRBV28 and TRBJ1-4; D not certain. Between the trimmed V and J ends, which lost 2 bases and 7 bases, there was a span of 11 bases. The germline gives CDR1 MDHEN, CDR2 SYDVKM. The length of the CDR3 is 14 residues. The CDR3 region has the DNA TGTGCCAGCAGTTTAATCGGGAACGGTGAAAAACTGTTTTTT. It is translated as CASSLIGNGEKLFF.

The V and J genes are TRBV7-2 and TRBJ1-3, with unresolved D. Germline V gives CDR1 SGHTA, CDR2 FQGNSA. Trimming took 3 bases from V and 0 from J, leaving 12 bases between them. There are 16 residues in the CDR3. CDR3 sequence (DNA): TGTGCCAGCAGCTTGAGCGGTAGCAACTCTGGAAACACCATATATTTT. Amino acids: CASSLSGSNSGNTIYF.

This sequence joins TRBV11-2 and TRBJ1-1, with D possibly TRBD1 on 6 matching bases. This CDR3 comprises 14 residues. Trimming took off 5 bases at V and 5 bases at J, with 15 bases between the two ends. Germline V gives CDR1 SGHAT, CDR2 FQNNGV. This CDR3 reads CASSHKATGTEAFF. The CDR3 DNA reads TGTGCCAGCAGCCATAAGGCAACAGGGACTGAAGCTTTCTTT. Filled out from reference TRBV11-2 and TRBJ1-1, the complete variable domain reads EAGVAQSPRYKIIEKRQSVAFWCNPISGHATLYWYQQILGQGPKLLIQFQNNGVVDDSQLPKDRFSAERLKGVDSTLKIQPAKLEDSAVYLCASSHKATGTEAFFGQGTRLTVV.

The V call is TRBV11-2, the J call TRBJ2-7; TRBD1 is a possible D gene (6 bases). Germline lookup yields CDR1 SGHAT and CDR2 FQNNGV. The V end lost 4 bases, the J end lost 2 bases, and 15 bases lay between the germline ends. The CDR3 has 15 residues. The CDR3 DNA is TGTGCCAGCAGCTCAATTCAGGGGAACCCCTACGAGCAGTACTTC. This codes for CASSSIQGNPYEQYF.

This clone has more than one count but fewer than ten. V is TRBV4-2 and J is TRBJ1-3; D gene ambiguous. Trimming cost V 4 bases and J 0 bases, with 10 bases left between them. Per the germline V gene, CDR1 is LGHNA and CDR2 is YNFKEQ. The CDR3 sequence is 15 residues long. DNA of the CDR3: TGTGCCAGCAGCCCAGCGAGGGACTCTGGAAACACCATATATTTT. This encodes CASSPARDSGNTIYF.

CDR3 protein: CASTPQRLAGSYEQYF. In DNA form, the CDR3 reads TGTGCCAGCACCCCCCAGAGACTAGCGGGATCCTACGAGCAGTACTTC. The V call is TRBV28, the J call TRBJ2-7; 11 bases agree with TRBD2. The CDR3 has 16 amino acids. The germline V gene encodes CDR1 MDHEN and CDR2 SYDVKM. Trimming removed 7 bases from V and 1 base from J; junction bases left unmatched: 9.

In nucleotides, the CDR3 is TGTGCCAGCAGCGCCCTCGAGGGGAACACTGAAGCTTTCTTT. Protein sequence: CASSALEGNTEAFF. The V and J genes are TRBV3-1 (or the pseudogene TRBV3-2) and TRBJ1-1; no clear D gene. Trimming took 5 bases from V and 1 from J, leaving 11 bases between them. From germline, CDR1 is LGHDT and CDR2 YNNKEL (reference sequence). CDR3 length: 14 amino acids.

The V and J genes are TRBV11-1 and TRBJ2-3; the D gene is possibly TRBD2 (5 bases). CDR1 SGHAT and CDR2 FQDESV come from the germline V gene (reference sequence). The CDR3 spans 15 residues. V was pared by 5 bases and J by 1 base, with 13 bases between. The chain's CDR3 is CASSPGRRGTDTQYF. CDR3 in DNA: TGTGCCAGCAGCCCGGGAAGACGGGGCACAGATACGCAGTATTTT.

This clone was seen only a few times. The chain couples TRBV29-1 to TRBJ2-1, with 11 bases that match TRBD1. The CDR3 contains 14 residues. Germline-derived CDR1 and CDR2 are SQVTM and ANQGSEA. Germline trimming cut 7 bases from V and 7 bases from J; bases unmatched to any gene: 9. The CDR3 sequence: CSAGTGTGGNEQFF. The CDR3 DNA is TGCAGCGCCGGGACGGGGACAGGGGGAAATGAGCAGTTCTTC.

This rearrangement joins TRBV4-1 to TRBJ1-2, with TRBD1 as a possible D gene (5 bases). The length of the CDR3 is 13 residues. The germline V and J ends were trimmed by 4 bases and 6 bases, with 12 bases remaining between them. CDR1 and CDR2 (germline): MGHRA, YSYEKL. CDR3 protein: CASSPSGFNGYTF. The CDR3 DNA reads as TGCGCCAGCAGCCCGTCAGGGTTCAATGGCTACACCTTC.

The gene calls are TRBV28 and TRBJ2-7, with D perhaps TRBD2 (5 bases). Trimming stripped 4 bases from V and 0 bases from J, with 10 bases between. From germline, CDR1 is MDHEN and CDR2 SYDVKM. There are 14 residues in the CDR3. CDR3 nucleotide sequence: TGTGCCAGCAGTTCCAGTGGGAGCTCCTACGAGCAGTACTTC. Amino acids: CASSSSGSSYEQYF.

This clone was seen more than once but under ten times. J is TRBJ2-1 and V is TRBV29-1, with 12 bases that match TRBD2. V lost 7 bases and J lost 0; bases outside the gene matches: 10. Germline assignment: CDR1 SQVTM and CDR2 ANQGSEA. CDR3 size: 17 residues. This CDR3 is CSALASGGVFSYNEQFF. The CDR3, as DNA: TGCAGCGCTCTGGCTAGCGGGGGGGTATTCTCCTACAATGAGCAGTTCTTC.

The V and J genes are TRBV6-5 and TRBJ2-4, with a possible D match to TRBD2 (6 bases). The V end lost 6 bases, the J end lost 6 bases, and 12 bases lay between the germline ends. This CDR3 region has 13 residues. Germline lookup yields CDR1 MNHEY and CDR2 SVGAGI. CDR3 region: CASRQGGVNIQYF. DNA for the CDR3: TGTGCCAGCAGGCAAGGAGGGGTAAACATTCAGTACTTC.